Below, 18 T cell receptor beta chains from the same sample are listed, as sequenced in a study of CD4 T cells in relation to SARS-CoV-2 and coronaviruses. CD4+ T cells from unexposed donors were obtained before the COVID-19 pandemic (2011-2018). The cells were cultured for about ten days before CD4+ T cells were isolated. Their antigens remain unidentified. Only in-frame clones appear in the TCRdb table, and some are missing; sequencing was by immunoSEQ multiplex PCR. The table shows more than 20,000 clones, with around 76% occurring only once. What was sequenced was CD4+ T cells from PBMCs, cultured in vitro. These TCRs come from a human donor in good health.

This clone was seen a few times. This chain joins TRBV7-9 and TRBJ2-7; D is perhaps TRBD1 or TRBD2 (5 bases each). The germline CDR1 and CDR2 sequences are SEHNR and FQNEAQ (reference sequence). Trimming shortened V by 6 bases and J by 2 bases, and 17 bases separated the two germline ends. This CDR3 spans 15 amino acids. This CDR3 reads CASSRELPGPYEQYF. CDR3 sequence (DNA): TGTGCCAGCAGTAGGGAACTCCCGGGGCCCTACGAGCAGTACTTC.

This clone ranks as medium-sized (0.01 to 0.1%). The chain couples TRBV7-2 to TRBJ2-7; D remains unclear. V lost 2 bases and J lost 3, with 11 bases in between. The CDR3 is 14 amino acids. Germline lookup yields CDR1 SGHTA and CDR2 FQGNSA. The CDR3 sequence is CASSLPGSFYEQYF. CDR3 DNA: TGTGCCAGCAGCTTACCCGGATCTTTCTACGAGCAGTACTTC.

The CDR3 loop reads CASSLPTGKDQETQYF. The CDR3 DNA reads TGCGCCAGCAGCTTGCCGACAGGGAAGGACCAAGAGACCCAGTACTTC. The chain combines TRBV5-1 with TRBJ2-5, with 7 bases lining up with TRBD1. The CDR3 contains 16 residues. The germline V gene encodes CDR1 SGHRS and CDR2 YFSETQ. V shed 1 base, J shed 0 bases, and the junction held 6 bases outside the gene matches.

The rearrangement joins TRBV7-2 to TRBJ1-2; no firm D call. Looked up from germline, CDR1 is SGHTA and CDR2 is FQGNSA. This CDR3 spans 12 amino acids. Trimming left V 2 bases short and J 7 bases short, with 8 bases between. The CDR3 is CASSLSNGGYTF. The CDR3 nucleotides are TGTGCCAGCAGCTTATCCAATGGTGGCTACACCTTC.

The chain uses TRBV30 and TRBJ2-7, with D hard to call. CDR1 and CDR2 (germline): GTSNPN, SVGIG (reference sequence). Trimming shortened V by 0 bases and J by 2 bases, and 11 bases separated the two germline ends. The CDR3 is 14 residues long. The CDR3 spells CAWSVLRAPYEQYF. In DNA form, the CDR3 reads TGTGCCTGGAGTGTTCTTAGAGCGCCCTACGAGCAGTACTTC.

The chain combines TRBV3-1 (or the pseudogene TRBV3-2) with TRBJ2-3, with D possibly TRBD2 on 6 matching bases. The V gene's germline CDR1 is LGHDT and CDR2 YNNKEL (reference sequence). The CDR3 length is 13 residues. V shed 4 bases and J shed 11 bases, with 16 bases lying between them. In DNA form, the CDR3 reads TGTGCCAGCAGCCCCCTCCGGGGAGGAGGGCAGTATTTT. Its protein product is CASSPLRGGGQYF.

V gene TRBV4-2 combines with J gene TRBJ1-2; a possible D gene is TRBD1 (5 bases). In germline, CDR1 is LGHNA, CDR2 YNFKEQ. The V end was cut by 7 bases, the J end by 4 bases, with 22 bases between. The CDR3 covers 16 residues. CDR3 loop: CASTRGWDGLGYGYTF. For the CDR3, the DNA is TGTGCCAGCACACGGGGTTGGGACGGGTTGGGCTATGGCTACACCTTC.

The chain combines TRBV12-3 or TRBV12-4 with TRBJ2-5; 7 positions agree with TRBD1. V lost 4 bases and J lost 5; bases outside the gene matches: 4. This CDR3 contains 13 residues. Here the CDR3 DNA reads TGTGCCAGCAGTTCAGACAGGGCGGAGACCCAGTACTTC. Protein: CASSSDRAETQYF.

The chain combines TRBV5-1 with TRBJ1-1; TRBD1 aligns across 7 bases. V lost 0 bases to trimming and J lost 4 bases; unmatched junction nucleotides: 6. Germline values: CDR1 SGHRS, CDR2 YFSETQ. The CDR3 is 15 residues long. The CDR3 region has the DNA TGCGCCAGCAGCTTGGTGCAGGGGGGGGTCACTGAAGCTTTCTTT. Protein product: CASSLVQGGVTEAFF.

V usage is TRBV30 and J usage is TRBJ1-2; possibly TRBD1 for D (6 bases). This CDR3 comprises 16 residues. With 1 base removed from V and 7 bases from J, the gap between germline ends came to 22 bases. Germline CDR1 reads GTSNPN; CDR2 reads SVGIG (reference sequence). The CDR3 DNA sequence: TGTGCCTGGAGTGATATGGGGGGGGCCGAGTCGGGTGGCTACACCTTC. Its protein product is CAWSDMGGAESGGYTF.

In the case of this clone: Other DNA sequences in the same sample also yield this CDR3. The chain has TRBV7-9 and TRBJ2-1, with unresolved D. Germline assignment: CDR1 SEHNR and CDR2 FQNEAQ (reference sequence). V was clipped by 3 bases and J by 9 bases, with 6 bases between them. The CDR3 contains 11 residues. The DNA for the CDR3 is TGTGCCAGCAGCTTCTTGGGTGAGCAGTTCTTC. Translation gives CASSFLGEQFF.

The V and J genes are TRBV10-3 and TRBJ2-2; TRBD1 might be the D (6 bases). Germline loops: CDR1 ENHRY, CDR2 SYGVKD. V lost 6 bases and J 2 bases, leaving 16 bases between the germline ends. This CDR3 is built from 16 residues. In DNA, the CDR3 is TGTGCCATCAGCATAACAGGGCCTGATAACACCGGGGAGCTGTTTTTT. Translating gives CAISITGPDNTGELFF.

This chain links TRBV2 with TRBJ1-3; maybe TRBD1 (5 bases). The CDR3 contains 17 residues. V was cut by 4 bases and J by 0 bases, with 16 bases left in between. Germline V gene data show CDR1 as SNHLY and CDR2 as FYNNEI. The CDR3 loop is CASSGDPSGGSGNTIYF. The DNA for the CDR3 is TGTGCCAGCAGTGGGGACCCCTCGGGGGGCTCTGGAAACACCATATATTTT.

The rearrangement uses TRBV18 and TRBJ2-5; the D is unclear. The CDR3 contains 12 residues. CDR1 is KGHSH and CDR2 is LQKENI in the germline V gene. Trimming pared 4 bases from V and 1 base from J, leaving 4 bases between. CDR3 sequence reads: CASSLLQETQYF. CDR3 bases: TGTGCCAGCTCACTCCTCCAAGAGACCCAGTACTTC. The full variable domain, rest sourced from reference TRBV18 and TRBJ2-5, is NAGVMQNPRHLVRRRGQEARLRCSPMKGHSHVYWYRQLPEEGLKFMVYLQKENIIDESGMPKERFSAEFPKEGPSILRIQQVVRGDSAAYFCASSLLQETQYFGPGTRLLVL.

CDR3 coding DNA: TGTGCCAGCAGCGTAGATCTGAATGAGCAGTTCTTC. Its protein product is CASSVDLNEQFF. The chain carries TRBV9 and TRBJ2-1, with D uncertain. The V end was cut by 0 bases, the J end by 7 bases, with 5 bases between. This CDR3 has 12 amino acids. Germline values: CDR1 SGDLS, CDR2 YYNGEE.

There are a few counts of this clone. V usage is TRBV5-1 and J usage is TRBJ1-2; D might be TRBD1 (5 bases). Germline CDR1 and CDR2: SGHRS and YFSETQ. This CDR3 has 14 residues. Trimming pared 4 bases from V and 4 bases from J, leaving 14 bases between. The CDR3 sequence is CASSPGLRSYGYTF. The CDR3 DNA sequence: TGCGCCAGCAGCCCGGGACTCCGATCCTATGGCTACACCTTC.

This rearrangement joins TRBV20-1 to TRBJ2-5, with TRBD2 identical over 9 bases. Losses at the gene ends were 3 bases for V and 2 bases for J; bases not matched to a gene: 7. Germline V CDR1 and CDR2: DFQATT, SNEGSKA (reference sequence). The CDR3 runs 15 residues. The CDR3 DNA sequence: TGCAGTGCTAGTCCTCTAGCGGGGTCACAAGAGACCCAGTACTTC. Encoded protein: CSASPLAGSQETQYF.

This chain uses TRBV10-1 with TRBJ2-2; D is unclear. CDR1 is WNHNN and CDR2 is SYGVQD in the germline V gene (reference sequence). The CDR3 runs to 14 residues. V was cut by 2 bases and J by 7 bases, with 11 bases left in between. This CDR3 reads CASSETTIHGELFF. The CDR3 nucleotides are TGCGCCAGCAGTGAGACCACGATTCACGGGGAGCTGTTTTTT.